Described below is a single T cell receptor beta chain sequence and its context. Antigen unknown. The CDR3 is made up of 15 amino acids. Germline loops: CDR1 PRHDT, CDR2 FYEKMQ (reference sequence). Trimming stripped 5 bases from V and 4 bases from J, with 17 bases between. Sampled while nominally healthy, donors likely had unrecorded immune exposures. This sample was taken from a study of cytomegalovirus exposure and HLA in healthy donors. Study information: An earlier analysis identified some 110 million unique TCR beta sequences in 150 million to 200 million T cells.

Primers: 60 Vbeta forward and 13 Jbeta reverse. Sequencing used immunoSEQ multiplex PCR; TCRdb keeps in-frame clones, though not all of them. The table lists over 150,000 clones, 70% to 85% of them singletons. Study-wide findings and caveats: TCR beta V- and J-gene trimming was later associated with a missense DCLRE1C variant.

The chain couples TRBV13 to TRBJ1-2, with D unclear. Material for sequencing was PBMCs. The receptor's source is a middle-aged man in good health and CMV-seronegative. The CDR3 loop reads CASSPEGTEFYGYTF. The CDR3 DNA reads as TGTGCCAGCAGCCCGGAAGGAACAGAGTTCTATGGCTACACCTTC.